This TCR beta chain came from a study of Graves' ophthalmopathy and Graves' hyperthyroidism (dated by TCRdb to between 2017 and 2018). Broadly, across the study: Stable hyperthyroidism was defined as no progression to ophthalmopathy within 18 months of follow-up. TCR beta repertoire signatures were used to distinguish Graves' ophthalmopathy from Graves' hyperthyroidism and to predict progression to ophthalmopathy. In total, 120 to 150 blood samples were TCR-sequenced: approximately 42 ophthalmopathy, under 80 hyperthyroidism and roughly 17 hyperthyroidism-to-ophthalmopathy patients. To explore V-J signatures that separate ophthalmopathy from hyperthyroidism, a discovery set of approximately 100 patients was enrolled, consisting of about 45 with ophthalmopathy and 57 with stable hyperthyroidism. For independent validation, a separate cohort was made up of 18 hyperthyroidism patients plus 17 patients who later progressed from hyperthyroidism to ophthalmopathy. In a handful of hyperthyroidism patients, the T-cell repertoire of thyroid tissue was compared with the T-cell repertoire of blood. Once sampling was done, hyperthyroidism patients were given methimazole at a starting dose of 30 mg daily, while ophthalmopathy patients were given high-dose intravenous methylprednisolone. Broader findings and caveats from the paper: Most expanded thyroid clonotypes with frequency above 0.001 were also detected in blood, suggesting blood repertoires may reflect the thyroid immune response. Sample size was not statistically predetermined, and group allocation was not concealed from the investigators. The 13-signature model separated ophthalmopathy from stable hyperthyroidism with approximately 90% sensitivity and approximately 83% specificity in cross-validation, and 80%/75% in the test set. In validation, the model predicted ophthalmopathy progression with more than 55% sensitivity and 72.22% specificity; 12 predicted patients were CT-confirmed with GO in a median of 6.5 months.

Hyperthyroidism patients were newly diagnosed, were aged 18 to 65 years, and had a disease duration under 2 months. Anyone with other autoimmune diseases, uncontrolled infections, pregnancy or lactation was excluded from the study. Clinical symptoms, serum thyroxine, TRAb, thyroid ultrasound and orbital computed tomography were used for diagnosis. Total RNA was extracted using Trizol reagent, and RNA quality was checked on an Agilent 2100 Bioanalyzer. This clonotype was observed a handful of times. The target of this receptor is not known. No base qualities exist here, and no much larger clone lies one base off it. TCR beta CDR3 regions were amplified from RNA transcripts for repertoire sequencing. HTBI primers and the Qiagen OneStep RT-PCR kit were used in a first-round RT-PCR, which was followed by a second-round multiplex PCR, size selection and purification. Sequencing of the libraries was carried out on an Illumina HiSeq2000 in paired-end mode with 100 bp reads. The published analysis was carried out like this. Reads were processed with SOAPnuke, discarding reads with adapters, uncalled bases, mean Phred below 15, or no exact constant-primer or identifier match. High-quality paired reads were merged with COPE v1.2.5. Each unique nucleotide sequence was defined as a clonotype, and clonotypes were aligned to IMGT TRB V, D and J references with MiTCR v1.1. Only V-J combinations with frequency above 0.0001 were analysed, covering 99% to 99.2% of repertoires. A TCR clonal expansion and chaos score per V-J combination was defined as the ratio of F50 clonal expansion to chaos observed in the TCRdist matrix. Features were reduced by Welch's t-statistics and random forest to over 10 V-J combinations, which fed a naive Bayes classifier. The Morisita-Horn index was used to measure how similar the thyroid and blood repertoires were. The public reads were run again by TCRdb, first through fastp at Q25 and then through MiXCR, and only productive beta chains were kept. Under each unique CDR3 protein, matching rows form one entry showing the most common genes and DNA. V and J calls and clone size were set by TCRdb, not the authors. The sample records over a million distinct CDR3 sequences, less than 45% of which are singletons. Approximately 12% of the sample is taken by the ten largest.

In the germline V gene, CDR1 corresponds to KGHSH and CDR2 to LQKENI. Trimming removed 2 bases from V and 0 bases from J, leaving 10 bases between the germline ends. Including the terminal cysteine and phenylalanine, the CDR3 comprises 15 residues. The entry retains the CDR3 DNA only, 45 bases that are in frame from base 1. Sequencing was carried out using peripheral blood or thyroid tissue (not recorded which). The chain is made from TRBV18 and TRBJ1-1, with the D segment identity uncertain. This TCR was sampled from an adult man with Graves' hyperthyroidism. The CDR3 region has the sequence CASSPIEGLNTEAFF. The base sequence is TGTGCCAGCTCACCAATCGAAGGACTGAACACTGAAGCTTTCTTT.